This T cell receptor (beta chain) was profiled in a study of T cells after yellow fever vaccination. Study results and limitations: Most clones from primary vaccination resurfaced after the booster (nearly 97% CD4, around 90% CD8).

This CDR3 comprises 14 residues. After removal of 9 bases from V and 2 bases from J, the junction contained 6 bases not matched to a gene. Germline lookup yields CDR1 SGHTA and CDR2 FQGNSA. This clonotype came up a few times. Its antigen is currently unknown. Template-switching 5'RACE yielded the TCR cDNA; a universal primer site and UMIs were added in the process. One entry per CDR3 protein, called by TCRdb with MiXCR from the 5' RACE reads. The data show fewer than 400,000 distinct CDR3 sequences, over 5% seen once. The rearrangement links TRBV7-2 to TRBJ2-7, with 11 bases identical to TRBD2. The sample here was PBMCs, taken 5 days after the yellow fever booster vaccination. The receptor was derived from a man younger than 45 who received the YFV17D yellow fever vaccine. The CDR3 region is CASTPTSGTYEQYF. The CDR3 nucleotides are TGTGCCAGTACCCCGACTAGCGGGACCTACGAGCAGTACTTC.